This section outlines one T cell receptor beta chain sequence together with its context. The data originate from a study of blood T cell repertoires in COVID-19. Looking at the study overall: The United States, Italy and Spain supplied acute and convalescent COVID-19 samples. Sample material is recorded as cDNA or gDNA derived from T cells, B-cell-depleted T cells, or PBMCs.

Under the authors' procedure: Estimates of nucleated cell counts were drawn from the amplification of reference gene primers. Clones were read by immunoSEQ multiplex PCR, and TCRdb kept only the in-frame ones, dropping some. Clone size and the V and J calls come from that table; the DNA yielded D and trimming. This table has some 60,000 clones, about 76% appearing once. CDR1 SGHDT and CDR2 YYEEEE come from the germline V gene. CDR3 length equals 12 residues. The V end was cut by 0 bases, the J end by 4 bases, with 4 bases between. The gene calls are TRBV5-6 and TRBJ1-1; D unclear. Sequencing was done on a sample of peripheral blood. This TCR was recovered from an elderly woman with active or convalescent COVID-19. CDR3 region: CASSLGVTEAFF. The DNA for the CDR3 is TGTGCCAGCAGCTTGGGAGTCACTGAAGCTTTCTTT.